The 10 T cell receptor beta chains presented below share a single source sample, sequenced in a study of blood T cells in healthy people across ages. The use of a sample-barcoded 5' primer and a J-beta primer mix characterized a second PCR of about 6 to 12 cycles. TCRdb ran MiXCR on the 5' RACE reads and lists one entry per CDR3 protein. The sample has some 370,000 distinct CDR3 sequences, 52% seen once. Sample: blood. Every receptor here comes from a man aged 60-69 years in good health.

The chain employs TRBV20-1 and TRBJ2-3, with D possibly matching TRBD2 (6 bases). With 5 bases removed from V and 2 bases from J, the gap between germline ends came to 17 bases. Germline CDR1 DFQATT, CDR2 SNEGSKA (reference sequence). This CDR3 spans 15 amino acids. DNA of the CDR3: TGCAGTGCTTGGGCCGGGCGGGGTCCCACAGATACGCAGTATTTT. Residues: CSAWAGRGPTDTQYF.

V gene TRBV5-6 combines with J gene TRBJ2-1, with D possibly matching TRBD2 (5 bases). The germline gives CDR1 SGHDT, CDR2 YYEEEE. The CDR3 is made up of 12 amino acids. Trimming stripped 5 bases from V and 10 bases from J, with 13 bases between. The CDR3 protein is CASSAGVGEQFF. In DNA, the CDR3 is TGTGCCAGCAGTGCCGGGGTAGGGGAGCAGTTCTTC.

The chain couples TRBV6-2 or TRBV6-3 to TRBJ1-4; the D is unclear. The CDR3 contains 16 residues. Between the trimmed V and J ends, which lost 6 bases and 0 bases, there was a span of 14 bases. Germline CDR1 is MNHEY and CDR2 is SVGEGT. The CDR3 here is CASSHGQNPTNEKLFF. CDR3 nucleotides: TGTGCCAGCAGCCACGGGCAGAACCCAACTAATGAAAAACTGTTTTTT.

With regard to this clonotype: At one boundary the junction diverges from the germline segment, which might be a read error. The chain recombines TRBV6-1 with TRBJ1-2; a possible D gene is TRBD1 (5 bases). This CDR3 has 15 amino acids. The germline V gene has CDR1 MNHNS and CDR2 SASEGT. This CDR3 reads CASSESGRVSYGYTF. DNA for the CDR3: TGTGCTAGCAGTGAATCAGGCAGGGTCTCCTATGGCTACACCTTC.

The chain employs TRBV6-1 and TRBJ2-3; the D gene is possibly TRBD1 (5 bases). Germline-derived CDR1 and CDR2 are MNHNS and SASEGT. Trimming took 2 bases from V and 5 from J, leaving 14 bases between them. The length of the CDR3 is 15 residues. CDR3 coding DNA: TGTGCCAGCAGTGAAACTGCAGGGTACCTAGATACGCAGTATTTT. Protein product: CASSETAGYLDTQYF.

This clonotype has only a few counts. This chain links TRBV20-1 with TRBJ2-7, with D perhaps matching TRBD1 or TRBD2 (5 bases each). Germline loops: CDR1 DFQATT, CDR2 SNEGSKA (reference sequence). This CDR3 has 14 residues. The V end lost 0 bases, the J end lost 3 bases, and 12 bases lay between the germline ends. In DNA, the CDR3 is TGCAGTGCTAGAGATCGGGGCAGCTTCTACGAGCAGTACTTC. Its protein product is CSARDRGSFYEQYF.

This clonotype was detected a few times. The rearrangement joins TRBV5-6 to TRBJ2-5; tentative D call: TRBD1 (6 bases). CDR1 is SGHDT, CDR2 YYEEEE, per germline. Between the trimmed V and J ends, which lost 4 bases and 11 bases, there was a span of 21 bases. There are 14 residues in the CDR3. CDR3 sequence: CASSPLVGGGEQYF. The CDR3 region has the DNA TGTGCCAGCAGCCCCCTCGTAGGGGGTGGGGAGCAGTACTTC.

J is TRBJ2-2 and V is TRBV10-3; D could derive from TRBD1 or TRBD2 (5 bases each). Trimming shortened V by 10 bases and J by 6 bases, and 15 bases separated the two germline ends. The CDR3 is 13 residues long. Germline V gene lookup returns CDR1 ENHRY and CDR2 SYGVKD. The CDR3 bases are TGTGCCAACTCCGGGACCCGCGCCGGGGAGCTGTTTTTT. This translates into CANSGTRAGELFF.

This clonotype appeared a few times. The CDR3 loop is CAISESIPGRYGYTF. CDR3 coding DNA: TGTGCCATCAGTGAGTCGATCCCGGGACGATATGGCTACACCTTC. This chain uses TRBV10-3 with TRBJ1-2; the D gene is possibly TRBD1 (5 bases). V lost 0 bases, J lost 5 bases, and 13 bases lay in between. This CDR3 spans 15 amino acids. CDR1 is ENHRY and CDR2 is SYGVKD in the germline V gene.

This clonotype has only a few counts. The chain is built from TRBV20-1 and TRBJ2-3, with 11 bases identical to TRBD2. The V gene's germline CDR1 is DFQATT and CDR2 SNEGSKA (reference sequence). With V trimmed by 6 bases and J by 0 bases, 17 bases remained unmatched. There are 19 residues in the CDR3. CDR3 sequence: CSANSLAGGAIRSTDTQYF. The CDR3 coding sequence is TGCAGTGCCAACTCTCTAGCGGGGGGAGCTATTCGCAGCACAGATACGCAGTATTTT.